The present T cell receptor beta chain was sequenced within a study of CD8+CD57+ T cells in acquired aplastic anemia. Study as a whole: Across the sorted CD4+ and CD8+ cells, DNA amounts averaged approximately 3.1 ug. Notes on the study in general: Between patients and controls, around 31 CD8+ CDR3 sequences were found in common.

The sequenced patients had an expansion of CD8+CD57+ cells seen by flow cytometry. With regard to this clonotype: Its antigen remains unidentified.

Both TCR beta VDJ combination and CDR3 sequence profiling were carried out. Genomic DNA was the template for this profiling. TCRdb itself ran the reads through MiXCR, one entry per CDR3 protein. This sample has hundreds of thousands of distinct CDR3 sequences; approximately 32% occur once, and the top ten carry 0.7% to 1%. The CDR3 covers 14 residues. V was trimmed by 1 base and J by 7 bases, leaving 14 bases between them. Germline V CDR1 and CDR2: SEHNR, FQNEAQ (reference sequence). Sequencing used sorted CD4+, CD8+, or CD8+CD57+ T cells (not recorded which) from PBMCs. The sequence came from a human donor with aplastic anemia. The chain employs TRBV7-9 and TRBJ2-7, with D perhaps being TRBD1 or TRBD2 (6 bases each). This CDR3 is CASSLGSGAEEQYV. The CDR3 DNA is TGTGCCAGCAGCTTAGGATCGGGGGCCGAGGAGCAGTACGTC.